The clone carrying this TCR beta chain appeared a few times. Addition of a universal primer site occurred through template switching, and cDNA carried unique molecular identifiers. TCRdb re-called the 5' RACE reads through MiXCR, storing one row per CDR3 protein. The sample records about 200,000 distinct CDR3 sequences, 10% being singletons. These data belong to a study of identical twins. V was clipped by 2 bases and J by 10 bases, with 11 bases between them. The CDR3 length is 12 residues. Sequenced input: memory T cells sorted from blood. The TCR originated in a man aged 50 to 60 in good health. J is TRBJ1-1 and V is TRBV12-3 or TRBV12-4; the D is unclear. CDR3 DNA: TGTGCCAGCAGTTTATTCCCCAAGACAGCTTTCTTT. As protein: CASSLFPKTAFF.